This T cell receptor (beta chain) was captured by sequencing in a study of blood T cell repertoires in COVID-19. About the study: PBMCs, B-cell-depleted T cells, or T cells provided the cDNA or gDNA that made up the material.

After removal of 7 bases from V and 9 bases from J, the junction contained 5 bases not matched to a gene. CDR3 size: 12 residues. This table comes from immunoSEQ multiplex PCR, and its TCRdb copy is limited to in-frame clones, with some not included. The sample includes approximately 270,000 clones, roughly 88% seen only once; the top ten take 0.7% to 1%. This receptor was identified in a human donor with COVID-19, enrolled during active disease. The donor label of this sample is uncertain. The sample comprised peripheral blood. The gene calls are TRBV12-3 or TRBV12-4 and TRBJ1-5, with TRBD1 matching over 8 bases. As DNA, the CDR3 is TGTGCCAGCAACACAGGGGGTGGGCCCCAGCATTTT. Translated: CASNTGGGPQHF.